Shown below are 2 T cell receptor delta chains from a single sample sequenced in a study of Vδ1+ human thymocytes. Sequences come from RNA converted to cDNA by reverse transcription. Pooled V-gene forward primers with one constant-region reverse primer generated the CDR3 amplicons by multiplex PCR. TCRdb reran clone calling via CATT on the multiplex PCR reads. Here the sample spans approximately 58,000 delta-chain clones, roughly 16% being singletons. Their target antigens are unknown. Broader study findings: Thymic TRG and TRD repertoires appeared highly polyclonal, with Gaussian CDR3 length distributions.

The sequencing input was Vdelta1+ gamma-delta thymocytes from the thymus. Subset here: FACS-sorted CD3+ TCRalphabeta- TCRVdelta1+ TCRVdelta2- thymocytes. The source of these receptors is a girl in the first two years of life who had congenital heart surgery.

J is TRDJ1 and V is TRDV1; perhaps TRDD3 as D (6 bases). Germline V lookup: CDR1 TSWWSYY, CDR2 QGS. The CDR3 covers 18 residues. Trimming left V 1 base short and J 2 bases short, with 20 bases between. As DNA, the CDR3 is TGTGCTCTTGGGGAACAACCTTGGGGGGACAGCAGGACCGATAAACTCATCTTT. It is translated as CALGEQPWGDSRTDKLIF.

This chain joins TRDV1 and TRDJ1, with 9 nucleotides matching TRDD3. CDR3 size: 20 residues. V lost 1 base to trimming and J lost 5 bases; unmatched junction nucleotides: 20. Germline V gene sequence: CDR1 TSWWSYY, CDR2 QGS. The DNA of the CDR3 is TGTGCTCTTGGGGAACGGGCCTTCTTTACTGGGGGACCGCTTGATGATAAACTCATCTTT. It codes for CALGERAFFTGGPLDDKLIF.